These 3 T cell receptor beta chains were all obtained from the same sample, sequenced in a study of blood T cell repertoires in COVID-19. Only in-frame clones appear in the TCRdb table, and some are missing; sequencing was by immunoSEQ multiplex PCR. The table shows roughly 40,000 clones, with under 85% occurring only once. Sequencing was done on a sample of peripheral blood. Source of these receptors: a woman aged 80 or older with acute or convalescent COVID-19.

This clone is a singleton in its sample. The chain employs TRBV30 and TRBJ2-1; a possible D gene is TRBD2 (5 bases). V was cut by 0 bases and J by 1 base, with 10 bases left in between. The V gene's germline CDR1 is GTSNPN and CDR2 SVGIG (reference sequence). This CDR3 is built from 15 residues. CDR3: CAWSVQSGSYNEQFF. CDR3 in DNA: TGTGCCTGGAGTGTACAGAGCGGATCCTACAATGAGCAGTTCTTC. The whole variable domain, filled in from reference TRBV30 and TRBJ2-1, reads SQTIHQWPATLVQPVGSPLSLECTVEGTSNPNLYWYRQAAGRGLQLLFYSVGIGQISSEVPQNLSASRPQDRQFILSSKKLLLSDSGFYLCAWSVQSGSYNEQFFGPGTRLTVL.

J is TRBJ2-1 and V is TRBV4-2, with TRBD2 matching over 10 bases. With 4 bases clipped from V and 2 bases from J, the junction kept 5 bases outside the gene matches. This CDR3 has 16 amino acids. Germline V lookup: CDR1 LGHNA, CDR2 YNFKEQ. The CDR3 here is CASSPTGTSAYNEQFF. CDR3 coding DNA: TGTGCCAGCAGCCCCACCGGGACTAGCGCCTACAATGAGCAGTTCTTC.

The CDR3: CASQTGGGNEQFF. CDR3 coding DNA: TGTGCCAGCCAAACAGGGGGCGGAAATGAGCAGTTCTTC. The chain is built from TRBV28 and TRBJ2-1; TRBD1 aligns across 9 bases. V was pared by 8 bases and J by 7 bases, with 6 bases of the junction left unmatched. Germline CDR1 and CDR2: MDHEN and SYDVKM. The CDR3 has 13 amino acids.